The rows below give T cell receptor beta chains drawn from one sample of a study of blood T cell repertoires in COVID-19. TCRdb's copy holds only in-frame clones and misses some; the assay was immunoSEQ multiplex PCR. Among approximately 450,000 clones listed, 80% to 90% were seen once. Specimen: PBMCs or T cells enriched from blood (not recorded which). These receptor sequences come from a man between 25 and 39 years old who had recovered from COVID-19. CDR3s include the opening cysteine and the closing phenylalanine or tryptophan. D genes are given only for firm matches. Clone size, where shown, is once, few, many, or a class for clones that have expanded.

D gene: -; V gene: TRBV28; clone size: -; J gene: TRBJ2-5; CDR3 protein: CASSSSGTPGTQYF; CDR3 DNA: TGTGCCAGCAGTTCCTCGGGGACTCCCGGGACCCAGTACTTC
D gene: -; V gene: TRBV5-1; clone size: -; J gene: TRBJ1-6; CDR3 protein: CASSPKDGSYNSPLHF; CDR3 DNA: TGCGCCAGCAGCCCTAAAGATGGCTCCTATAATTCACCCCTCCACTTT
D gene: TRBD1; V gene: TRBV5-4; clone size: -; J gene: TRBJ1-6; CDR3 protein: CASSGQGQNNSPLHF; CDR3 DNA: TGTGCCAGCAGCGGCCAGGGACAGAATAATTCACCCCTCCACTTT
D gene: TRBD1; V gene: TRBV28; clone size: few; J gene: TRBJ1-2; CDR3 protein: CASKGARWGYTF; CDR3 DNA: TGTGCCAGCAAGGGGGCGCGTTGGGGCTACACCTTC
D gene: TRBD1; V gene: TRBV5-1; clone size: -; J gene: TRBJ1-3; CDR3 protein: CASSTGQEAGNTIYF; CDR3 DNA: TGCGCCAGCAGCACGGGACAGGAAGCTGGAAACACCATATATTTT
D gene: TRBD2; V gene: TRBV27; clone size: -; J gene: TRBJ2-1; CDR3 protein: CASSSTLAVTFEQFF; CDR3 DNA: TGTGCCAGCAGTTCCACACTAGCGGTGACTTTTGAGCAGTTCTTC
D gene: TRBD1; V gene: TRBV6-1; clone size: -; J gene: TRBJ2-5; CDR3 protein: CASSETGGLETQYF; CDR3 DNA: TGTGCCAGCAGTGAAACAGGGGGCTTAGAGACCCAGTACTTC
D gene: -; V gene: TRBV5-5; clone size: -; J gene: TRBJ1-3; CDR3 protein: CASSLARGPLPGNTIYF; CDR3 DNA: TGTGCCAGCAGCTTGGCACGTGGGCCCCTTCCTGGAAACACCATATATTTT
D gene: -; V gene: TRBV5-1; clone size: -; J gene: TRBJ2-5; CDR3 protein: CASGPSEYQETQYF; CDR3 DNA: TGCGCCAGCGGCCCCAGCGAGTACCAAGAGACCCAGTACTTC
D gene: -; V gene: TRBV2; clone size: -; J gene: TRBJ1-6; CDR3 protein: CASSEYGNSNSPLHF; CDR3 DNA: TGTGCCAGCAGTGAATACGGGAATAGCAATTCACCCCTCCACTTT
D gene: -; V gene: TRBV5-1; clone size: once; J gene: TRBJ2-1; CDR3 protein: CASSMDASSYNEQFF; CDR3 DNA: TGCGCCAGCAGCATGGACGCTAGCTCCTACAATGAGCAGTTCTTC
D gene: -; V gene: TRBV6-5; clone size: once; J gene: TRBJ2-7; CDR3 protein: CASSSNVYEQYF; CDR3 DNA: TGTGCCAGCAGCTCTAACGTTTACGAGCAGTACTTC
D gene: TRBD1; V gene: TRBV19; clone size: -; J gene: TRBJ2-7; CDR3 protein: CASSATGQGYEQYF; CDR3 DNA: TGTGCCAGTAGTGCAACGGGACAGGGGTACGAGCAGTACTTC
D gene: -; V gene: TRBV5-4; clone size: -; J gene: TRBJ1-1; CDR3 protein: CASSFGGNEAFF; CDR3 DNA: TGTGCCAGCAGCTTCGGCGGGAATGAAGCTTTCTTT
D gene: -; V gene: TRBV5-1; clone size: -; J gene: TRBJ2-7; CDR3 protein: CASSSTDIHYEQYF; CDR3 DNA: TGCGCCAGCAGCTCGACAGATATCCACTACGAGCAGTACTTC
D gene: -; V gene: TRBV2; clone size: -; J gene: TRBJ1-1; CDR3 protein: CASSMTVNTEAFF; CDR3 DNA: TGTGCCAGCAGTATGACAGTGAACACTGAAGCTTTCTTT
D gene: TRBD1; V gene: TRBV29-1; clone size: -; J gene: TRBJ1-1; CDR3 protein: CSVRGQGDTEAFF; CDR3 DNA: TGCAGCGTACGGGGACAGGGAGACACTGAAGCTTTCTTT
D gene: -; V gene: TRBV28; clone size: -; J gene: TRBJ2-1; CDR3 protein: CASSPMIYHREQFF; CDR3 DNA: TGTGCCAGCAGCCCCATGATCTACCATCGTGAGCAGTTCTTC
D gene: TRBD1; V gene: TRBV29-1; clone size: -; J gene: TRBJ1-2; CDR3 protein: CSARFPDRGDYGYTF; CDR3 DNA: TGCAGCGCTAGATTCCCCGACAGGGGGGACTATGGCTACACCTTC
D gene: -; V gene: TRBV10-2; clone size: once; J gene: TRBJ2-7; CDR3 protein: CAAGGSYEQYF; CDR3 DNA: TGCGCCGCGGGTGGGTCCTACGAGCAGTACTTC
D gene: -; V gene: TRBV20-1; clone size: -; J gene: TRBJ1-2; CDR3 protein: CSAPREYGYTF; CDR3 DNA: TGCAGTGCCCCCCGAGAATATGGCTACACCTTC
D gene: -; V gene: TRBV29-1; clone size: -; J gene: TRBJ2-3; CDR3 protein: CSVEPSSTQYF; CDR3 DNA: TGCAGCGTTGAACCCTCCTCTACGCAGTATTTT
D gene: TRBD2; V gene: TRBV30; clone size: -; J gene: TRBJ2-2; CDR3 protein: CAWSVTSGNTGELFF; CDR3 DNA: TGTGCCTGGAGTGTGACTAGCGGGAACACCGGGGAGCTGTTTTTT
D gene: -; V gene: TRBV3-1/TRBV3-2; clone size: -; J gene: TRBJ2-1; CDR3 protein: CASSRYRDANEQFF; CDR3 DNA: TGTGCCAGCAGCCGCTACAGGGACGCGAATGAGCAGTTCTTC
D gene: TRBD1; V gene: TRBV29-1; clone size: -; J gene: TRBJ1-4; CDR3 protein: CSAADRHADEKLFF; CDR3 DNA: TGCAGCGCAGCGGACAGGCACGCAGATGAAAAACTGTTTTTT
D gene: -; V gene: TRBV12-3/TRBV12-4; clone size: -; J gene: TRBJ2-2; CDR3 protein: CASSWTTTGELFF; CDR3 DNA: TGTGCCAGCAGTTGGACTACTACCGGGGAGCTGTTTTTT
D gene: -; V gene: TRBV19; clone size: once; J gene: TRBJ2-1; CDR3 protein: CASSIGGYNEQFF; CDR3 DNA: TGTGCCAGTAGTATCGGCGGCTACAATGAGCAGTTCTTC
D gene: -; V gene: TRBV28; clone size: few; J gene: TRBJ1-5; CDR3 protein: CASSSLMRIRNQPQHF; CDR3 DNA: TGTGCCAGCAGTTCCTTGATGAGGATACGCAATCAGCCCCAGCATTTT
D gene: -; V gene: TRBV3-1/TRBV3-2; clone size: -; J gene: TRBJ1-2; CDR3 protein: CASSHRPGVRGGYTF; CDR3 DNA: TGTGCCAGCAGCCACAGGCCCGGTGTGAGAGGGGGCTACACCTTC
D gene: -; V gene: TRBV5-1; clone size: once; J gene: TRBJ2-3; CDR3 protein: CASRPGLSSTDTQYF; CDR3 DNA: TGCGCCAGCAGGCCGGGACTTTCTAGCACAGATACGCAGTATTTT
D gene: -; V gene: TRBV21-1; clone size: -; J gene: TRBJ1-5; CDR3 protein: CASSDRGTGCQPQHF; CDR3 DNA: TGTGCCAGCAGCGACAGGGGAACAGGGTGCCAGCCCCAGCATTTT
D gene: -; V gene: TRBV7-2; clone size: -; J gene: TRBJ2-7; CDR3 protein: CASTPDSRWTYEQYF; CDR3 DNA: TGTGCCAGCACCCCGGACTCGCGTTGGACCTACGAGCAGTACTTC
D gene: TRBD2; V gene: TRBV7-2; clone size: -; J gene: TRBJ2-7; CDR3 protein: CASSSSSGGAYEQYF; CDR3 DNA: TGTGCCAGCAGCTCTAGTAGCGGGGGAGCCTACGAGCAGTACTTC
D gene: -; V gene: TRBV12-5; clone size: -; J gene: TRBJ2-7; CDR3 protein: CASGLGAPGEQYF; CDR3 DNA: TGTGCTAGTGGTTTGGGGGCTCCGGGGGAGCAGTACTTC
D gene: -; V gene: TRBV2; clone size: -; J gene: TRBJ1-1; CDR3 protein: CASTPRVDTEAFF; CDR3 DNA: TGTGCCAGCACGCCCAGGGTGGACACTGAAGCTTTCTTT
D gene: TRBD1; V gene: TRBV6-1; clone size: -; J gene: TRBJ1-2; CDR3 protein: CASSEPGQLPYGYTF; CDR3 DNA: TGTGCCAGCAGTGAACCGGGACAGCTACCCTATGGCTACACCTTC
D gene: TRBD2; V gene: TRBV6-1; clone size: few; J gene: TRBJ2-1; CDR3 protein: CASSDYSVAGGRNEQFF; CDR3 DNA: TGTGCCAGCAGTGATTACTCAGTAGCGGGAGGTCGCAATGAGCAGTTCTTC
D gene: -; V gene: TRBV7-2; clone size: -; J gene: TRBJ2-3; CDR3 protein: CASSLDNRGGDTQYF; CDR3 DNA: TGTGCCAGCAGCCTCGACAACAGGGGGGGGGATACGCAGTATTTT
D gene: -; V gene: TRBV4-1; clone size: -; J gene: TRBJ1-6; CDR3 protein: CASSQDPGPDSPLHF; CDR3 DNA: TGCGCCAGCAGCCAAGATCCCGGTCCGGATTCACCCCTCCACTTT
D gene: TRBD1; V gene: TRBV19; clone size: -; J gene: TRBJ1-5; CDR3 protein: CASSILGTGGNQPQHF; CDR3 DNA: TGTGCCAGTAGTATTTTGGGGACAGGGGGAAATCAGCCCCAGCATTTT
D gene: -; V gene: TRBV4-1; clone size: -; J gene: TRBJ1-3; CDR3 protein: CASSQGTISGNTIYF; CDR3 DNA: TGCGCCAGCAGCCAAGGGACAATCTCTGGAAACACCATATATTTT
D gene: TRBD2; V gene: TRBV28; clone size: -; J gene: TRBJ2-3; CDR3 protein: CASSPGTSHSYTDTQYF; CDR3 DNA: TGTGCCAGCAGTCCAGGGACTAGCCATTCCTACACAGATACGCAGTATTTT
D gene: TRBD2; V gene: TRBV6-2/TRBV6-3; clone size: -; J gene: TRBJ2-7; CDR3 protein: CASSYSSSGSHTYEQYF; CDR3 DNA: TGTGCCAGCAGTTACAGCTCTAGCGGGAGCCATACCTACGAGCAGTACTTC
D gene: -; V gene: TRBV11-2; clone size: -; J gene: TRBJ1-1; CDR3 protein: CASSQTGRLNTEAFF; CDR3 DNA: TGTGCCAGCAGCCAAACAGGACGGCTGAACACTGAAGCTTTCTTT
D gene: TRBD1; V gene: TRBV6-5; clone size: -; J gene: TRBJ2-5; CDR3 protein: CASSSGGAGETQYF; CDR3 DNA: TGTGCCAGCAGCTCAGGGGGCGCAGGGGAGACCCAGTACTTC
D gene: TRBD1; V gene: TRBV10-1; clone size: -; J gene: TRBJ2-6; CDR3 protein: CASSAGQGAPGANVLTF; CDR3 DNA: TGCGCCAGCAGTGCCGGACAGGGGGCGCCTGGGGCCAACGTCCTGACTTTC
D gene: -; V gene: TRBV24-1; clone size: -; J gene: TRBJ2-1; CDR3 protein: CATSDRQHAINEQFF; CDR3 DNA: TGTGCCACCAGTGATCGACAGCACGCCATCAATGAGCAGTTCTTC
D gene: -; V gene: TRBV5-4; clone size: -; J gene: TRBJ2-7; CDR3 protein: CASSRPEVAAYEQYF; CDR3 DNA: TGTGCCAGCAGCCGACCCGAGGTAGCGGCCTACGAGCAGTACTTC
D gene: TRBD1; V gene: TRBV19; clone size: once; J gene: TRBJ1-2; CDR3 protein: CASSIGLQGGYGYTF; CDR3 DNA: TGTGCCAGTAGTATAGGATTACAGGGGGGCTATGGCTACACCTTC
D gene: -; V gene: TRBV28; clone size: once; J gene: TRBJ2-7; CDR3 protein: CASSFGDYEQYF; CDR3 DNA: TGTGCCAGCAGTTTCGGGGACTACGAGCAGTACTTC
D gene: -; V gene: TRBV29-1; clone size: -; J gene: TRBJ1-2; CDR3 protein: CSVGQGLDYGYTF; CDR3 DNA: TGCAGCGTTGGGCAGGGGCTTGACTATGGCTACACCTTC
D gene: TRBD2; V gene: TRBV13; clone size: -; J gene: TRBJ2-5; CDR3 protein: CASSRDGRAEETQYF; CDR3 DNA: TGTGCCAGCAGCAGAGACGGGAGGGCCGAAGAGACCCAGTACTTC
D gene: TRBD1; V gene: TRBV30; clone size: -; J gene: TRBJ2-7; CDR3 protein: CAWSGTGRHEQYF; CDR3 DNA: TGTGCCTGGAGTGGGACAGGTAGGCACGAGCAGTACTTC
D gene: -; V gene: TRBV30; clone size: -; J gene: TRBJ2-3; CDR3 protein: CAVGSWADTQYF; CDR3 DNA: TGTGCCGTCGGGAGTTGGGCAGATACGCAGTATTTT
D gene: TRBD1; V gene: TRBV28; clone size: -; J gene: TRBJ1-5; CDR3 protein: CASRVTGGRQPQHF; CDR3 DNA: TGTGCCAGCAGGGTTACAGGGGGCAGGCAGCCCCAGCATTTT
D gene: -; V gene: TRBV2; clone size: -; J gene: TRBJ2-1; CDR3 protein: CASSRGGESEQFF; CDR3 DNA: TGTGCCAGCAGCCGAGGGGGAGAAAGTGAGCAGTTCTTC
D gene: TRBD1; V gene: TRBV2; clone size: -; J gene: TRBJ1-4; CDR3 protein: CASSGPTGGREKLFF; CDR3 DNA: TGTGCCAGCAGTGGACCGACAGGGGGTCGGGAAAAACTGTTTTTT
D gene: -; V gene: TRBV14; clone size: -; J gene: TRBJ2-5; CDR3 protein: CASSLPGRGETQYF; CDR3 DNA: TGTGCCAGCAGCCTCCCCGGGAGAGGTGAGACCCAGTACTTC
D gene: TRBD1; V gene: TRBV5-5; clone size: -; J gene: TRBJ2-7; CDR3 protein: CASSLEGDSYYEQYF; CDR3 DNA: TGTGCCAGCAGCTTGGAGGGGGACAGTTACTACGAGCAGTACTTC